This TCR beta chain was sequenced for a study of blood T cell repertoires in COVID-19. Overall study context: Samples came from the United States, Italy and Spain, spanning acute and convalescent COVID-19. T cells, B-cell-depleted T cells, or PBMCs supplied cDNA or gDNA.

In the authors' workflow: Using reference gene primer amplification, nucleated cell counts were estimated. The assay was immunoSEQ multiplex PCR, and TCRdb's table has in-frame clones only and misses some. Clonal size and the V and J genes are those of that table, whereas D and trimming came from the DNA. The sample yields about 170,000 clones, approximately 90% seen once. A word on this clone: Other nucleotide sequences in the sample specify the same CDR3.

Germline V gene sequence: CDR1 SGHRS, CDR2 YFSETQ. This CDR3 contains 15 residues. J gave up 0 bases and V 2 bases, and 3 bases lay outside the gene matches. The clonotype was recovered from an elderly woman in a cohort sampled during active or convalescent COVID-19. The sample comprised peripheral blood. The V call is TRBV5-1, the J call TRBJ2-3; 7 nucleotides agree with TRBD2. The CDR3: CASSFSGGSTDTQYF. CDR3 DNA: TGCGCCAGCAGCTTCTCGGGGGGTAGCACAGATACGCAGTATTTT.